This TCR beta chain was obtained from a study of neurological immune-mediated disorders. This clonotype was seen ten or more times. The antigen is unknown. From the 5' RACE reads, TCRdb called clonotypes with MiXCR, one entry per CDR3 protein. Of tens of thousands of distinct CDR3 sequences listed, about 10% were seen once; the top ten hold less than 2%. General study points: Across subjects, no CDR3 amino acid sequence appeared in expanded clones of more than one subject, a finding that suggested private repertoires in all groups. In HTLV-1-associated myelopathy, TCR clonal expansion was greatest, whereas multiple sclerosis had the least, falling below healthy controls.

The sequencing input was PBMCs. This receptor was identified in a man aged 55 to 70 in good health.

CDR3: CSVEDPWRGALNEQFF. CDR3 sequence (DNA): TGCAGCGTTGAAGATCCATGGCGGGGGGCGCTCAATGAGCAGTTCTTC. The V call is TRBV29-1, the J call TRBJ2-1; the match to TRBD2 covers 8 bases. V dropped 0 bases and J dropped 6; count of bases not matched to a gene: 10. The CDR3 loop spans 16 amino acids. The germline V gene has CDR1 SQVTM and CDR2 ANQGSEA.